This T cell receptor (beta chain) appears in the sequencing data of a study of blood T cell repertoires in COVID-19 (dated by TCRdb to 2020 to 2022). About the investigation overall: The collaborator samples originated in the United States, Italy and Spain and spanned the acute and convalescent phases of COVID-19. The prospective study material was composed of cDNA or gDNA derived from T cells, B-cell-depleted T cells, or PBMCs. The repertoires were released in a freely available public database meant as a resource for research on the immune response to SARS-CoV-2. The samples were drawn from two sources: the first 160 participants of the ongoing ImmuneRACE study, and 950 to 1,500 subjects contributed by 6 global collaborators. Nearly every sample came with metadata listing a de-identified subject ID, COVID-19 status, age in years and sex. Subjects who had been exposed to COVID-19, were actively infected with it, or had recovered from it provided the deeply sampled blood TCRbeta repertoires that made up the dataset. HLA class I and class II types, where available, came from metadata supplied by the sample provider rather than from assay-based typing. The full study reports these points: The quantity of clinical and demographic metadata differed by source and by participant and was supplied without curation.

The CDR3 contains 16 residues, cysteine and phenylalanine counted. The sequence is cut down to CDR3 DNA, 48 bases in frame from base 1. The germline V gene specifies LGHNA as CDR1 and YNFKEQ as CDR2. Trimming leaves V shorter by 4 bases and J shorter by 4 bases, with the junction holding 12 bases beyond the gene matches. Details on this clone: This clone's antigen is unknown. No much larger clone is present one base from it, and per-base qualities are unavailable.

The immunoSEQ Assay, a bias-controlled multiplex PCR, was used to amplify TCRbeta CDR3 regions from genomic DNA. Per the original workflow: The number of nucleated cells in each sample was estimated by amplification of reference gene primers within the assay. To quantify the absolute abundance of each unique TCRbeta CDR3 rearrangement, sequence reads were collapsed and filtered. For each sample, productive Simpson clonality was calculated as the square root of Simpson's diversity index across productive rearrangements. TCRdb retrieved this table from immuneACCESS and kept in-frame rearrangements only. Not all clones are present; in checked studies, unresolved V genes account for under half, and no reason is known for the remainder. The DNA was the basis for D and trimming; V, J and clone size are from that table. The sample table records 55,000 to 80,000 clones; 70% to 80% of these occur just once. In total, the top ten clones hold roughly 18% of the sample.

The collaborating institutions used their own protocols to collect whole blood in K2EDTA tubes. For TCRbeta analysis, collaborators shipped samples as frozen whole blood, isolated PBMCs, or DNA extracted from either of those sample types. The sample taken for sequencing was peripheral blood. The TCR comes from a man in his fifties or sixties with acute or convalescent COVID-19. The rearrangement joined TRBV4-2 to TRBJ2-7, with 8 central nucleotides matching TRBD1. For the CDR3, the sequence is CASSPRTGPGSYEQYF. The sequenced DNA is TGTGCCAGCAGCCCGAGGACAGGGCCGGGCTCATACGAGCAGTACTTC.